These T cell receptor beta chains were read from a single sample in a study of shared clonotypes between healthy human individuals. Using immunoSEQ multiplex PCR, the repertoire was profiled, and TCRdb retains in-frame clones only, with some absent. The profile shows around 600,000 clones, 97% of them singletons. The specimen sequenced was naive CD4+ T cells sorted from blood. The source is a woman in her twenties or thirties in good health. CDR3s include the opening cysteine and the closing phenylalanine or tryptophan. The D gene is left open where the match is weak. Clone size is shown for a subset of rows, as once, few, many or a class of expanded clone.

J: TRBJ1-2
V: TRBV18
length: 13
D: TRBD1
size: once
CDR3: CASSPTGWEGYTF
DNA: TGTGCCAGCTCACCGACAGGGTGGGAGGGCTACACCTTC

J: TRBJ2-3
V: TRBV5-8
length: 15
D: TRBD2
size: .
CDR3: CASSLGLAGPDTQYF
DNA: TGTGCCAGCAGCTTGGGACTAGCGGGACCAGATACGCAGTATTTT

J: TRBJ1-1
V: TRBV28
length: 15
D: .
size: .
CDR3: CASSAKGRQLLIAFF
DNA: TGTGCCAGCAGTGCCAAAGGACGACAGTTGTTGATAGCTTTCTTT

J: TRBJ2-6
V: TRBV19
length: 14
D: .
size: .
CDR3: CASSMGAGANVLTF
DNA: TGTGCCAGTAGTATGGGGGCTGGGGCCAACGTCCTGACTTTC

J: TRBJ2-1
V: TRBV19
length: 15
D: TRBD2
size: .
CDR3: CASSIVTSGTDEQFF
DNA: TGTGCCAGTAGTATTGTGACTAGCGGGACCGATGAGCAGTTCTTC

J: TRBJ2-4
V: TRBV19
length: 18
D: .
size: .
CDR3: CASSIGQRRSLAKNIQYF
DNA: TGTGCCAGTAGTATAGGACAGAGAAGGTCACTAGCCAAAAACATTCAGTACTTC

J: TRBJ2-5
V: TRBV18
length: 14
D: .
size: .
CDR3: CASSRGTEGETQYF
DNA: TGTGCCAGCTCACGAGGGACGGAGGGAGAGACCCAGTACTTC

J: TRBJ2-7
V: TRBV6-6
length: 16
D: TRBD2
size: .
CDR3: CASSLLTSGRAYEQYF
DNA: TGTGCCAGCAGTTTACTCACTAGCGGGAGAGCATACGAGCAGTACTTC

J: TRBJ2-2
V: TRBV30
length: 14
D: .
size: once
CDR3: CAWRKLRLVGELFF
DNA: TGTGCCTGGCGGAAACTCCGACTAGTCGGGGAGCTGTTTTTT

J: TRBJ2-1
V: TRBV4-1
length: 16
D: .
size: .
CDR3: CASSAVAASSYNEQFF
DNA: TGCGCCAGCAGCGCTGTAGCGGCCAGCTCCTACAATGAGCAGTTCTTC

J: TRBJ2-3
V: TRBV19
length: 14
D: .
size: .
CDR3: CASSEIGGTDTQYF
DNA: TGTGCCAGTAGTGAAATCGGGGGCACAGATACGCAGTATTTT

J: TRBJ1-2
V: TRBV19
length: 11
D: .
size: .
CDR3: CASSILHRVAF
DNA: TGTGCCAGTAGTATACTTCACAGGGTTGCCTTC

J: TRBJ1-1
V: TRBV6-5
length: 14
D: .
size: .
CDR3: CASRRSVGDTEAFF
DNA: TGTGCCAGCAGAAGGTCCGTAGGGGACACTGAAGCTTTCTTT

J: TRBJ2-5
V: TRBV18
length: 13
D: .
size: once
CDR3: CASSRGAEETQYF
DNA: TGTGCCAGCTCCCGTGGGGCAGAAGAGACCCAGTACTTC

J: TRBJ2-7
V: TRBV11-2
length: 14
D: .
size: .
CDR3: CASSRTVDTYEQYF
DNA: TGTGCCAGCAGCCGGACAGTGGACACCTACGAGCAGTACTTC

J: TRBJ2-3
V: TRBV6-1
length: 15
D: TRBD2
size: .
CDR3: CASSDRREVTDTQYF
DNA: TGTGCCAGCAGTGATAGGCGGGAGGTAACAGATACGCAGTATTTT

J: TRBJ1-2
V: TRBV25-1
length: 17
D: .
size: .
CDR3: CASSSLGKGVGLYGYTF
DNA: TGTGCCAGCAGTTCCCTAGGAAAAGGTGTAGGCCTCTATGGCTACACCTTC

J: TRBJ1-1
V: TRBV2
length: 14
D: .
size: once
CDR3: CASVPVQGTLGAFF
DNA: TGTGCCAGCGTACCCGTTCAGGGGACTCTTGGGGCTTTCTTT

J: TRBJ2-7
V: TRBV9
length: 14
D: TRBD2
size: .
CDR3: CASSPGGLTYEQYF
DNA: TGTGCCAGCAGCCCGGGAGGGCTCACCTACGAGCAGTACTTC

J: TRBJ2-5
V: TRBV12-5
length: 11
D: .
size: .
CDR3: CASGDAETQYF
DNA: TGTGCTAGTGGTGATGCGGAGACCCAGTACTTC

J: TRBJ2-1
V: TRBV7-9
length: 18
D: .
size: .
CDR3: CASSLGGLGLGIVHEQFF
DNA: TGTGCCAGCAGCTTAGGTGGGCTGGGACTTGGGATAGTTCATGAGCAGTTCTTC

J: TRBJ2-1
V: TRBV19
length: 10
D: .
size: .
CDR3: CASGYNEQFF
DNA: TGTGCCAGTGGTTACAATGAGCAGTTCTTC

J: TRBJ2-2
V: TRBV5-4
length: 16
D: .
size: .
CDR3: CASSLGNRANTGELFF
DNA: TGTGCCAGCAGCTTGGGGAACAGGGCGAACACCGGGGAGCTGTTTTTT

J: TRBJ1-1
V: TRBV19
length: 13
D: TRBD1
size: .
CDR3: CASSWDRGTEAFF
DNA: TGTGCCAGTAGTTGGGACAGGGGAACTGAAGCTTTCTTT

J: TRBJ2-1
V: TRBV5-1
length: 14
D: .
size: .
CDR3: CASSGGTEDNEQFF
DNA: TGCGCCAGCAGCGGGGGGACTGAAGACAATGAGCAGTTCTTC

J: TRBJ2-2
V: TRBV5-1
length: 15
D: TRBD2
size: .
CDR3: CASSLGLAGGGELFF
DNA: TGCGCCAGCAGCCTGGGACTAGCGGGAGGCGGGGAGCTGTTTTTT

J: TRBJ2-3
V: TRBV29-1
length: 15
D: TRBD2
size: .
CDR3: CSVALAGESTDTQYF
DNA: TGCAGCGTGGCATTAGCGGGGGAGAGCACAGATACGCAGTATTTT

J: TRBJ1-2
V: TRBV7-8
length: 16
D: .
size: .
CDR3: CASSSRPLRAQYGYTF
DNA: TGTGCCAGCAGCTCGAGACCACTGAGGGCCCAGTATGGCTACACCTTC

J: TRBJ1-1
V: TRBV18
length: 13
D: .
size: .
CDR3: CASSRREDTEAFF
DNA: TGTGCCAGCTCACGCAGGGAAGACACTGAAGCTTTCTTT

J: TRBJ2-1
V: TRBV30
length: 16
D: TRBD2
size: .
CDR3: CAWSNLGGRARGEQFF
DNA: TGTGCCTGGTCTAACCTTGGCGGGAGGGCCCGGGGCGAGCAGTTCTTC